The clone carrying this T cell receptor beta chain was counted many times. The antigen is undetermined. The CDR3 is 16 residues long. The ends lost 2 bases at V and 5 bases at J; junction bases unmatched: 7. Germline CDR1 reads SGHRS; CDR2 reads YFSETQ. Patients showing uncontrolled infection, other autoimmune disease, pregnancy or lactation were ineligible. Researchers took RNA transcripts and amplified the TCR beta CDR3 regions from them. In the first-round RT-PCR of the TCR CDR3, the HTBI primer set was used. TCRdb independently ran MiXCR on the multiplex PCR reads; one entry per CDR3 protein. The repertoire includes roughly 350,000 distinct CDR3 sequences, more than 14% of them detected once, and 15% to 20% sits in the top ten. This sample is drawn from a study of T cells in Graves' hyperthyroidism and ophthalmopathy. About the research overall: Specimen type is peripheral blood, collected at initial diagnosis prior to any treatment. Findings and limits, study-wide: Blood also held most thyroid clonotypes expanded beyond 0.001.

Source material: blood. This clonotype was sampled from a young woman with Graves' ophthalmopathy. The V call is TRBV5-1, the J call TRBJ2-3; 11 nucleotides line up with TRBD2. The CDR3 is CASSLRTSGFIDTQYF. The CDR3 nucleotides read TGCGCCAGCAGCTTACGGACTAGCGGGTTCATAGATACGCAGTATTTT.